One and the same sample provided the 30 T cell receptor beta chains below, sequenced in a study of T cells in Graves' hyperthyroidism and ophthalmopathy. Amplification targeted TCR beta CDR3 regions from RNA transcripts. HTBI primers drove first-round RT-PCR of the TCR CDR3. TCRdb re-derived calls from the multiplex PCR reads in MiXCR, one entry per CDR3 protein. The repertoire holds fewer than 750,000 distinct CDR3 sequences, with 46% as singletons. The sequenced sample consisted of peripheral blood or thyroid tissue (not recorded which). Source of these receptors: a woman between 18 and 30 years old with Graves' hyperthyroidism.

As DNA, the CDR3 is TGTGCCCCAGGAGTGGGCACCAGCGGCAACTCCTACGAGCAGTACTTC. It codes for CAPGVGTSGNSYEQYF. V and J are TRBV11-2 and TRBJ2-7, with D perhaps TRBD2 (5 bases). This CDR3 spans 16 amino acids. Germline V gene sequence: CDR1 SGHAT, CDR2 FQNNGV. V dropped 11 bases and J dropped 0 bases, with 23 bases sitting between them.

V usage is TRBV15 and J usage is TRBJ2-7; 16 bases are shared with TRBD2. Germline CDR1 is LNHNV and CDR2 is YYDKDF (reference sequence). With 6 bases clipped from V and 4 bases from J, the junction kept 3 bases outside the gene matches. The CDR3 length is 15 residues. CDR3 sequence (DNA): TGTGCCACCAGGGGACTAGCGGGAGGGAGGTACGAGCAGTACTTC. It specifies CATRGLAGGRYEQYF.

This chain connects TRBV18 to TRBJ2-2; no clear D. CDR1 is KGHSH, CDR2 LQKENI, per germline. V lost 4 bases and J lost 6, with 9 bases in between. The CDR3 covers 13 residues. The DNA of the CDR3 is TGTGCCAGCTCACTAGAGGAGCCCGGGGAGCTGTTTTTT. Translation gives CASSLEEPGELFF.

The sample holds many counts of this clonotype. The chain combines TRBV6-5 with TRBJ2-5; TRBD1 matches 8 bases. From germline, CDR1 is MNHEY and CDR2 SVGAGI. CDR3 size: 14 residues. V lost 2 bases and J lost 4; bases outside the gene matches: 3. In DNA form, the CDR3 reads TGTGCCAGCAGTTACCGGACAGGGAGAGAGACCCAGTACTTC. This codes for CASSYRTGRETQYF.

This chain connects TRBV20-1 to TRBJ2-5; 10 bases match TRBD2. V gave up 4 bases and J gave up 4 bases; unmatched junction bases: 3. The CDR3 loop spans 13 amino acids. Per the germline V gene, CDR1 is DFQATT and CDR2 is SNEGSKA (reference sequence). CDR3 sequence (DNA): TGCAGTGCTAATTTAGCGGGAGGAGAGACCCAGTACTTC. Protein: CSANLAGGETQYF.

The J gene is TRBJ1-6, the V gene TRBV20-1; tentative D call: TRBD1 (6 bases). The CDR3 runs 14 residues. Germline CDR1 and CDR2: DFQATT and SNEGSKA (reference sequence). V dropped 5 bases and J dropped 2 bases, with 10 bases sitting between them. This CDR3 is CSAQQGPYNSPLHF. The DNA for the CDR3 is TGCAGTGCTCAACAGGGTCCCTATAATTCACCCCTCCACTTT.

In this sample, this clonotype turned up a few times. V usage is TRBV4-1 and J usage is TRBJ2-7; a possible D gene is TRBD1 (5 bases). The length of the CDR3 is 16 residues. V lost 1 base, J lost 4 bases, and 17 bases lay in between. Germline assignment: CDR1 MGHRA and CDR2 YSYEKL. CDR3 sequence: CASSQVRWGTQYEQYF. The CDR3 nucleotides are TGCGCCAGCAGCCAAGTAAGATGGGGCACCCAGTACGAGCAGTACTTC.

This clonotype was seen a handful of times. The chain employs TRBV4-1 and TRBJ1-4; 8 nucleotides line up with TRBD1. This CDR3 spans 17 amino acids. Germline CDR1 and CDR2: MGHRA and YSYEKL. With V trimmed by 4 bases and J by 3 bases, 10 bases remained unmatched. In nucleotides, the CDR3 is TGCGCCAGCAGCCGAGAATCAGGGGGCGAAGCTAATGAAAAACTGTTTTTT. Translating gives CASSRESGGEANEKLFF.

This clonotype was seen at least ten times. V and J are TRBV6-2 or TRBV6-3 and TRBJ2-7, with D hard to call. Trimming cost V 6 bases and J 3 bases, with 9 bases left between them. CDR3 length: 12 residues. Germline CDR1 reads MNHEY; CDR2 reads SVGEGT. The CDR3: CASSPVVYEQYF. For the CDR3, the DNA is TGTGCCAGCAGCCCCGTTGTCTACGAGCAGTACTTC.

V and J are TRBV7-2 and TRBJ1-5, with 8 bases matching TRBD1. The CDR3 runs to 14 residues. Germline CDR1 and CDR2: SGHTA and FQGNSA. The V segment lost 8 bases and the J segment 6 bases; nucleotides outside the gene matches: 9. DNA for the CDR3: TGTGCCAGCCACGGACAGGGTCGAAGTCAGCCCCAGCATTTT. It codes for CASHGQGRSQPQHF.

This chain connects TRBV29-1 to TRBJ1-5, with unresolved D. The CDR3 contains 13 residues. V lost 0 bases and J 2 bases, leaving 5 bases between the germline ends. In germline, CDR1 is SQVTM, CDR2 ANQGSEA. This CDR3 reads CSVEEDRNQPQHF. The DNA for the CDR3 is TGCAGCGTTGAAGAGGACCGCAATCAGCCCCAGCATTTT.

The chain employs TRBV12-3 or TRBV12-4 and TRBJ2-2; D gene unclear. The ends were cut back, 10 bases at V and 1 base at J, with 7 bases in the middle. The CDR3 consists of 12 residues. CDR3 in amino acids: CATSRNTGELFF. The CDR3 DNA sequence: TGTGCCACTTCGCGGAACACCGGGGAGCTGTTTTTT.

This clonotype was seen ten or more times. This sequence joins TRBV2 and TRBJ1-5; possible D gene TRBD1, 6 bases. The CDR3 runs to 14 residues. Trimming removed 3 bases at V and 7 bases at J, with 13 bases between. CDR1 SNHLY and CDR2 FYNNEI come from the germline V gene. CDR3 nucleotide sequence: TGTGCCAGCAGTGATTGGGGGGCTAGGCAGCCCCAGCATTTT. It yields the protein CASSDWGARQPQHF.

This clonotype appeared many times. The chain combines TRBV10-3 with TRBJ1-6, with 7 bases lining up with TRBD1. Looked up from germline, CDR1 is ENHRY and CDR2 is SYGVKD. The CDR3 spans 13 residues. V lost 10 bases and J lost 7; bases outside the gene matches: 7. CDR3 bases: TGTGCCACCACTGGGACAGCAAATTCACCCCTCCACTTT. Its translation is CATTGTANSPLHF.

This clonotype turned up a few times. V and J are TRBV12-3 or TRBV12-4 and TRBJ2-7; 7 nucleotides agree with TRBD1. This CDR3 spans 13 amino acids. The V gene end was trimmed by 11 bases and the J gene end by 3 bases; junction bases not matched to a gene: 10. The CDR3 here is CAWNPRGSYEQYF. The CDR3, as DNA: TGTGCCTGGAACCCCAGGGGGAGCTACGAGCAGTACTTC.

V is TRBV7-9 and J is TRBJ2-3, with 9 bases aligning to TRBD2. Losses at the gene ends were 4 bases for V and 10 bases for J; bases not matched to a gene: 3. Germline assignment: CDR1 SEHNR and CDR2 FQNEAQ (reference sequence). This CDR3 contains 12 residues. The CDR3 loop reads CASSYSGSAQYF. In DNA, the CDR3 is TGTGCCAGCAGCTATAGCGGGAGTGCGCAGTATTTT.

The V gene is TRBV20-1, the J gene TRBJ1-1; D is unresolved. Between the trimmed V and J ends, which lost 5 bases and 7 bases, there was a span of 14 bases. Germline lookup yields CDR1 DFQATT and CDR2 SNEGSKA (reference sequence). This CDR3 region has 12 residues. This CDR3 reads CSAPDGNGEAFF. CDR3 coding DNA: TGCAGTGCTCCGGACGGTAACGGTGAAGCTTTCTTT.

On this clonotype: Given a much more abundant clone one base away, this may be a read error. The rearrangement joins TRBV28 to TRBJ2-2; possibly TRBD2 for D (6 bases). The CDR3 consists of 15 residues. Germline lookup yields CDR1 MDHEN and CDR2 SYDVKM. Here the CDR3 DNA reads TGTGTCAGCAGACCGGCGGGGCAGGGCACCGGGGAGCTGTTTTTT. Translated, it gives CVSRPAGQGTGELFF.

The chain's CDR3 is CASSQSGTGDYGYTF. The CDR3 nucleotides are TGCGCCAGCAGCCAATCCGGGACAGGGGACTATGGCTACACCTTC. V usage is TRBV4-1 and J usage is TRBJ1-2; 10 bases are a match to TRBD1. Trimming removed 2 bases from V and 3 bases from J; junction bases left unmatched: 3. CDR3 length: 15 residues. The germline gives CDR1 MGHRA, CDR2 YSYEKL.

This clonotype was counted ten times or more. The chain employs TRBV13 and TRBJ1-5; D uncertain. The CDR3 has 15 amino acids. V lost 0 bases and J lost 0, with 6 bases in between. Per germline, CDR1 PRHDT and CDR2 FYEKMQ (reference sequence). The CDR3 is CASSLGQNSNQPQHF. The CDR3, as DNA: TGTGCCAGCAGCTTAGGCCAGAATAGCAATCAGCCCCAGCATTTT.

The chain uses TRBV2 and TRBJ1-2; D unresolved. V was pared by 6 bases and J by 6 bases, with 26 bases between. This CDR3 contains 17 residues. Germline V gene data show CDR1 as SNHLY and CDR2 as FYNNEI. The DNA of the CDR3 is TGTGCCAGCAGAGAACTGGCAGGACCCGGGTCTGGAAATGGCTACACCTTC. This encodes CASRELAGPGSGNGYTF.

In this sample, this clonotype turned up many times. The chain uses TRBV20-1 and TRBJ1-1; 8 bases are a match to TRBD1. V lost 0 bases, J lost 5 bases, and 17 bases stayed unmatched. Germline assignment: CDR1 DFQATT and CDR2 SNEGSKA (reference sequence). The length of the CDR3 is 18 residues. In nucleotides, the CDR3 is TGCAGTGCTAGAGATTTCGCCCTATCATGGACAGGGACAACTGAAGCTTTCTTT. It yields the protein CSARDFALSWTGTTEAFF.

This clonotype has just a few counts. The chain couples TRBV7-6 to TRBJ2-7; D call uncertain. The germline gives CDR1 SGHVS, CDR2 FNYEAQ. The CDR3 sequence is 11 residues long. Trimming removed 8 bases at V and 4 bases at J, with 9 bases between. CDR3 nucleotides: TGTGCCAGCTCAGCAGAGTACGAGCAGTACTTC. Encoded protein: CASSAEYEQYF.

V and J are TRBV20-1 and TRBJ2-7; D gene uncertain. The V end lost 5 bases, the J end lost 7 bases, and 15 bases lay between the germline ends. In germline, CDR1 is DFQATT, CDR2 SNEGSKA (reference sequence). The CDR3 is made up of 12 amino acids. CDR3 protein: CSALGTYNEQYF. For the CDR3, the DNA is TGCAGTGCTTTAGGAACCTACAATGAGCAGTACTTC.

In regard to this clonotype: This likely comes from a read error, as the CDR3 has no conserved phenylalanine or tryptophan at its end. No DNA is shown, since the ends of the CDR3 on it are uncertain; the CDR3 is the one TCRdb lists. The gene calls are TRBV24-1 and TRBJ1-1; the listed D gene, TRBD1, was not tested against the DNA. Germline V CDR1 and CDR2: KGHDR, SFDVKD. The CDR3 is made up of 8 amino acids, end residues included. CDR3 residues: CATSDSDR.

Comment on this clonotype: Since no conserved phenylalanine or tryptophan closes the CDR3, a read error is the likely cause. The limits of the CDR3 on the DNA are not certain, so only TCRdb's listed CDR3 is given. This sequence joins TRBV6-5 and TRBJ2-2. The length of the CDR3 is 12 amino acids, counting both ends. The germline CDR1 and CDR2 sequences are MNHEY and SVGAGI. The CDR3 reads CASSESTGELVL.

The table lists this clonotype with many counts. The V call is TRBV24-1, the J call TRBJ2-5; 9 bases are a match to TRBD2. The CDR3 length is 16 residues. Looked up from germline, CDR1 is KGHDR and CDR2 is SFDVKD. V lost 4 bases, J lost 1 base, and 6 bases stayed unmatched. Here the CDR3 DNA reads TGTGCCACCAGTGAGACTAGCGGCCGCCTCCAAGAGACCCAGTACTTC. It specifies CATSETSGRLQETQYF.

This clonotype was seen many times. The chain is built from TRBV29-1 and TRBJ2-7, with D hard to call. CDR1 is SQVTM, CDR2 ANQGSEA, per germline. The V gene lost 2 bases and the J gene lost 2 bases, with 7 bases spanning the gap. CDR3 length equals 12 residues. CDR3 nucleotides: TGCAGCGTTGAATCCCCACCCTACGAGCAGTACTTC. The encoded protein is CSVESPPYEQYF.

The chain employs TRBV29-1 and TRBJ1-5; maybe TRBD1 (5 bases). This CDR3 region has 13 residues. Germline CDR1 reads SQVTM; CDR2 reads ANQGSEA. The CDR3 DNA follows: TGCAGTCGGGACCTTGGGAGCAATCAGCCCCAGCATTTT. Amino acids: CSRDLGSNQPQHF.

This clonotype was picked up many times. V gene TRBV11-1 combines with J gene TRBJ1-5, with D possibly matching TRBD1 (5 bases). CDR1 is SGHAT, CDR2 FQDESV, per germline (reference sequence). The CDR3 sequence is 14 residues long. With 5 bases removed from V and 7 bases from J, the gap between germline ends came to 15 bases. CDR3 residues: CASSPGDGRQPQHF. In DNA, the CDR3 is TGTGCCAGCAGCCCGGGGGACGGTAGGCAGCCCCAGCATTTT.